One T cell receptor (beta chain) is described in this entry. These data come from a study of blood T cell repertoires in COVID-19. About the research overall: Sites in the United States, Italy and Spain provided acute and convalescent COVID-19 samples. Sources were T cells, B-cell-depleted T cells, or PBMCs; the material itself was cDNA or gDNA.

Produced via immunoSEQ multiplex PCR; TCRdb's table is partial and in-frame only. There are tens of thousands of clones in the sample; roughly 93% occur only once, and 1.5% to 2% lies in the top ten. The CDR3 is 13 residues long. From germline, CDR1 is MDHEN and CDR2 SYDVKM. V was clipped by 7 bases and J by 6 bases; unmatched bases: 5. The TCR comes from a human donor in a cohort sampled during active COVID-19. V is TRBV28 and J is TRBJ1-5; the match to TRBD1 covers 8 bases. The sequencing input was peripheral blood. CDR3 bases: TGTGCCAGCACCAGGGGGCAGGGTCAGCCCCAGCATTTT. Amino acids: CASTRGQGQPQHF.